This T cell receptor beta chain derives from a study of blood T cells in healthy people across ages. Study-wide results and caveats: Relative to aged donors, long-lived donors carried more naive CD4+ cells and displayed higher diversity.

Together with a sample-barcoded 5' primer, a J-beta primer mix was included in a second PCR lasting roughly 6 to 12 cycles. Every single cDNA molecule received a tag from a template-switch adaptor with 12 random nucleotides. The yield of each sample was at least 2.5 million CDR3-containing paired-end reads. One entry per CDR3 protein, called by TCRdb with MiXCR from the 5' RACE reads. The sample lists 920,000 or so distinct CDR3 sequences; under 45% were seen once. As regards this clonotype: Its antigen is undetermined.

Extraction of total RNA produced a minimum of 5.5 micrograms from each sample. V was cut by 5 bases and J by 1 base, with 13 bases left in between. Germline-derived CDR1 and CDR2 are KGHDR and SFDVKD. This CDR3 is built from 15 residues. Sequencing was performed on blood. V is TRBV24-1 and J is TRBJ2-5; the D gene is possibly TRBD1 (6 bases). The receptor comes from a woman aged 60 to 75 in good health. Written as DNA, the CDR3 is TGTGCCACCAGTGCCAAGACAGGCAGCCAAGAGACCCAGTACTTC. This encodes CATSAKTGSQETQYF.